What follows are 8 T cell receptor beta chains derived from one specimen sequenced in a study of CXCR3-negative and CXCR3-positive naive CD8 T cells. UMI-tagged TRB cDNA libraries were built via 5' RACE. For each CDR3 protein, TCRdb gives one entry from its re-call of the 5' RACE reads, without DNA. In total, the table holds 43,000 or so distinct CDR3 sequences. Source material: memory CD8+ T cells from blood. Source of these receptors: a human donor in good health. Some clones in this sample may be carry-over from other donors' samples.

V gene TRBV29-1 combines with J gene TRBJ1-2. CDR1 is SQVTM, CDR2 ANQGSEA, per germline. The CDR3 is made up of 12 amino acids. CDR3 loop: CSVEEGFGGYTF.

V gene TRBV6-2 or TRBV6-3 combines with J gene TRBJ1-1. Germline lookup yields CDR1 MNHEY and CDR2 SVGEGT. The CDR3 is 16 amino acids. The CDR3 region is CASSYSEGSMNTEAFF.

V is TRBV4-3 and J is TRBJ2-1; TCRdb lists TRBD2, though no DNA is available to test this call. The CDR3 sequence is 15 residues long. Germline V gives CDR1 LGHNA, CDR2 YSLEER. CDR3: CASSQDGLRYNEQFF.

CDR3 sequence: CASSPLHLLYEQYF. The chain employs TRBV7-9 and TRBJ2-7; lacking DNA, the TRBD2 call made by TCRdb goes unchecked. CDR1 and CDR2 (germline): SEHNR, FQNEAQ (reference sequence). The CDR3 consists of 14 residues.

The V gene is TRBV20-1, the J gene TRBJ1-2; TCRdb lists TRBD1, though no DNA is available to test this call. There are 15 residues in the CDR3. Germline CDR1 DFQATT, CDR2 SNEGSKA (reference sequence). CDR3 sequence reads: CSAFSVTAANYGYTF.

The chain uses TRBV7-9 and TRBJ2-4; TCRdb designates TRBD2, a call that cannot be tested without DNA. CDR1 and CDR2 from the germline V gene are SEHNR and FQNEAQ (reference sequence). There are 16 residues in the CDR3. The chain's CDR3 is CASSPTPIGGKNIQYF.

The CDR3 sequence: CASSPFGAGADNEQFF. This chain links TRBV3-1 with TRBJ2-1; checking the TCRdb D call of TRBD1 is not possible without DNA. Germline V gene data show CDR1 as LGHDT and CDR2 as YNNKEL (reference sequence). The CDR3 covers 16 residues.

The chain links TRBV20-1 to TRBJ2-2; as DNA is missing, the TRBD2 call by TCRdb cannot be tested. This CDR3 comprises 15 residues. Germline V gene lookup returns CDR1 DFQATT and CDR2 SNEGSKA (reference sequence). The CDR3 sequence is CSARVSGPDTGELFF.